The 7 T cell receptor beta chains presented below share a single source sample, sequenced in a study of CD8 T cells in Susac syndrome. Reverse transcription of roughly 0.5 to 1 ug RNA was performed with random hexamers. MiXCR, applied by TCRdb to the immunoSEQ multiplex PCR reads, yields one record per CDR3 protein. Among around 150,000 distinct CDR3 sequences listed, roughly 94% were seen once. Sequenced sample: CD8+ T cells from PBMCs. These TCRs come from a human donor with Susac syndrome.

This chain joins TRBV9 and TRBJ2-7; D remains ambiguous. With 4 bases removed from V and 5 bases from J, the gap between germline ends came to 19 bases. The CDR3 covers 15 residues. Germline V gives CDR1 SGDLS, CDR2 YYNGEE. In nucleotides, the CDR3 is TGTGCCAGCAGCCCCCGGGTAACCCCTGTACACGAGCAGTACTTC. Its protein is CASSPRVTPVHEQYF.

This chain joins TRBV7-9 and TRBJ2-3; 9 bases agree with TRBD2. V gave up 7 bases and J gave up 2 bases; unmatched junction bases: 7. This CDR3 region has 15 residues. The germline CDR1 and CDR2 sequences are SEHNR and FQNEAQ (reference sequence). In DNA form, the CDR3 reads TGTGCCAGCATCCAAGGACTAGCGCTCACAGATACGCAGTATTTT. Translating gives CASIQGLALTDTQYF.

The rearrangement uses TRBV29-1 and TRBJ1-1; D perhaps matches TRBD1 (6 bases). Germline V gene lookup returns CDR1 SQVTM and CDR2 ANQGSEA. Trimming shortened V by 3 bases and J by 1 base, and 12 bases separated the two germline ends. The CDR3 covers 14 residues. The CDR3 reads CSVDPATGNTEAFF. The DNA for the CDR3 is TGCAGCGTTGACCCCGCGACAGGGAACACTGAAGCTTTCTTT.

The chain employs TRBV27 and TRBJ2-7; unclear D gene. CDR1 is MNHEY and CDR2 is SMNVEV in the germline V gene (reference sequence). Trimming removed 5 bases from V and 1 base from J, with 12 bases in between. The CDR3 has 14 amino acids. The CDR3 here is CASSPDTMSYEQYF. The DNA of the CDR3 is TGTGCCAGCAGTCCCGACACCATGTCCTACGAGCAGTACTTC.

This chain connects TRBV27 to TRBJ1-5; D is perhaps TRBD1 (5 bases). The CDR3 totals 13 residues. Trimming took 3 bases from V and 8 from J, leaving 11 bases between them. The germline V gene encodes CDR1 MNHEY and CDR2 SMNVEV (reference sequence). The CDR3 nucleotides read TGTGCCAGCAGTTTCGGGGGTAGCAAGCCCCAGCATTTT. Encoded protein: CASSFGGSKPQHF.

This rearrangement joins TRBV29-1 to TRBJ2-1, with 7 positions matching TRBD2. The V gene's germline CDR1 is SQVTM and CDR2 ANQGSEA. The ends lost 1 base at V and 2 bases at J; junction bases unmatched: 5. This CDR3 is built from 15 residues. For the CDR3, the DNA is TGCAGCGTTGAAGGGGGGGGGACCACCTACAATGAGCAGTTCTTC. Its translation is CSVEGGGTTYNEQFF.

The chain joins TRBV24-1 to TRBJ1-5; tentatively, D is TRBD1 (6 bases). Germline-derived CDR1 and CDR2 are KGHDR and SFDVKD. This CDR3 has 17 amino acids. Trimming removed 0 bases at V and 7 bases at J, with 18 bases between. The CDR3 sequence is CATSDLQGTIVSQPQHF. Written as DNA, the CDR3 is TGTGCCACCAGTGATTTGCAGGGGACAATTGTTAGCCAGCCCCAGCATTTT.